This T cell receptor (beta chain) appears in the sequencing data of a study of a mutant IDH1 vaccine in newly diagnosed glioma. Study background: Treated patients comprised around 60% males and roughly 40% females, mean age roughly 43 years. Earlier treatment was radiotherapy, temozolomide, or both, with most getting both.

Whole-study findings and limits: Induction of immune responses by the vaccine occurred in just under 95% of patients.

As concerns this clone: The antigen is unknown.

The assay was immunoSEQ multiplex PCR, and TCRdb's table has in-frame clones only and misses some. The sample lists tens of thousands of clones; about 78% were seen once. Time point given: baseline, week 1 (first vaccination visit). Treatment specified: pre-vaccination baseline after standard-of-care therapy. Donor tumors were new WHO grade 3 or 4 IDH1-mutant, ATRX-lost astrocytomas. This material consisted of PBMCs, taken from a glioma patient treated with radiotherapy, temozolomide or both. This receptor was identified in a man aged 35 to 55 with glioma. Some clones in this sample may be carry-over from other donors' samples.

The CDR3 DNA reads as TGTGCCAGCAGCTTAGGGGACAGGGCGGGAGATACGCAGTATTTT. This codes for CASSLGDRAGDTQYF. The rearrangement uses TRBV11-2 and TRBJ2-3; 9 nucleotides align to TRBD1. The ends lost 1 base at V and 5 bases at J; junction bases unmatched: 4. Germline V gives CDR1 SGHAT, CDR2 FQNNGV. The CDR3 covers 15 residues.